Listed here is a single T cell receptor (beta chain). Its antigen is not identified. Method: immunoSEQ multiplex PCR; TCRdb's copy keeps in-frame clones and lacks some. The sample yields about 120,000 clones, roughly 90% seen once. The sample comes from a study of T cell responses to AZD1222 COVID-19 vaccine. General study points: Nearly half of spike-specific TCRs reportedly target unmutated variant regions. Repertoires were sampled only after the peak T cell response. The donor group comprised mostly white British people and more females; the analysis possibly underestimated clonal diversity. Spike-specific TCR depth and breadth grew after two AZD1222 doses.

This CDR3 is built from 16 residues. Germline CDR1 and CDR2: PRHDT and FYEKMQ (reference sequence). The germline V and J ends were trimmed by 1 base and 0 bases, with 10 bases remaining between them. The TCR sequence derives from an adult who received the AZD1222 COVID-19 vaccine. Here the sequenced sample was peripheral blood, taken 28 days after the second AZD1222 dose. The chain carries TRBV13 and TRBJ1-3, with TRBD1 as a possible D gene (5 bases). CDR3 protein: CASSLDRPGSGNTIYF. For the CDR3, the DNA is TGTGCCAGCAGCTTAGACAGGCCCGGCTCTGGAAACACCATATATTTT.